Below are 16 T cell receptor beta chains sequenced from a single sample in a study of blood T cell repertoires in COVID-19. Some clones are missing from TCRdb's copy, which holds only in-frame ones; the method was immunoSEQ multiplex PCR. The repertoire includes just over 650,000 clones, 85% to 90% of them detected once, and around 0.3% sits in the top ten. The sequenced sample was peripheral blood. Receptors originate from a young woman with acute or convalescent COVID-19.

For the CDR3, the DNA is TGTGCCAGCAGCGCTCGGGACAGGGGATCGGTTGGCTACACCTTC. It yields the protein CASSARDRGSVGYTF. The rearrangement links TRBV9 to TRBJ1-2; TRBD1 agrees at 10 bases. CDR1 and CDR2 from the germline V gene are SGDLS and YYNGEE. Trimming at V came to 3 bases and at J to 7 bases, leaving 9 bases not matched to a gene. This CDR3 contains 15 residues.

J is TRBJ1-2 and V is TRBV4-1; possible D gene TRBD1, 6 bases. The V end was cut by 2 bases, the J end by 4 bases, with 8 bases between. CDR1 and CDR2 (germline): MGHRA, YSYEKL. The CDR3 consists of 13 residues. The chain's CDR3 is CASSQTTGYGYTF. CDR3 nucleotides: TGCGCCAGCAGCCAAACGACAGGCTATGGCTACACCTTC.

This clone has only one observation. This rearrangement joins TRBV7-9 to TRBJ1-6, with TRBD1 matching over 8 bases. Germline CDR1 is SEHNR and CDR2 is FQNEAQ (reference sequence). The J segment lost 9 bases and the V segment lost 3 bases, leaving 4 bases of the junction unmatched. The CDR3 covers 14 residues. CDR3 DNA sequence: TGTGCCAGCAGCTTGGACAGGGAAAGTTCACCCCTCCACTTT. It translates to CASSLDRESSPLHF.

This clone came up once. This chain connects TRBV12-2 to TRBJ2-7; the table's D call of TRBD1 was not tested on the DNA. TRBV12-2 is annotated as a pseudogene. The length of the CDR3 is 15 residues. CDR3 residues: CASRLVGGAGHEQYF. In DNA form, the CDR3 reads TGTGCAAGTCGCTTAGTGGGTGGGGCTGGCCACGAGCAGTACTTC.

This chain uses TRBV19 with TRBJ1-3; a possible D gene is TRBD1 (5 bases). The CDR3 consists of 16 residues. The V end was cut by 1 base, the J end by 2 bases, with 12 bases between. CDR1 LNHDA and CDR2 SQIVND come from the germline V gene (reference sequence). CDR3 nucleotides: TGTGCCAGTAGTATAGTTCAGGGTCTGGCTGGAAACACCATATATTTT. Protein product: CASSIVQGLAGNTIYF.

This clone was counted a single time. The CDR3 loop reads CASRAWGGGDGYEQYF. CDR3 bases: TGTGCCAGCCGAGCCTGGGGGGGAGGGGACGGATACGAGCAGTACTTC. The J gene is TRBJ2-7, the V gene TRBV27; 7 bases map to TRBD2. The CDR3 totals 16 residues. In germline, CDR1 is MNHEY, CDR2 SMNVEV (reference sequence). V trimming: 8 bases; J trimming: 4 bases; junction bases outside the gene matches: 17.

This clone was seen a single time. The rearrangement uses TRBV28 and TRBJ1-2; the match to TRBD1 covers 9 bases. The germline gives CDR1 MDHEN, CDR2 SYDVKM. This CDR3 comprises 15 residues. The ends lost 1 base at V and 7 bases at J; junction bases unmatched: 7. The CDR3 loop is CASSLSGTGRSGYTF. The CDR3 coding sequence is TGTGCCAGCAGTTTATCCGGGACAGGGAGAAGTGGCTACACCTTC.

The chain uses TRBV9 and TRBJ1-2; 7 bases fit TRBD1. The CDR3 spans 12 residues. J gave up 8 bases and V 0 bases, and 1 base lay outside the gene matches. CDR1 is SGDLS and CDR2 is YYNGEE in the germline V gene. The CDR3 coding sequence is TGTGCCAGCAGCGTAGGGGGACAGGGCTACACCTTC. It specifies CASSVGGQGYTF.

This clone was recorded only once. This rearrangement joins TRBV20-1 to TRBJ1-2; D not resolved. The V end lost 6 bases, the J end lost 4 bases, and 3 bases lay between the germline ends. CDR3 length: 9 residues. The germline V gene encodes CDR1 DFQATT and CDR2 SNEGSKA (reference sequence). CDR3 in amino acids: CSALYGYTF. The CDR3 nucleotides are TGCAGTGCCCTCTATGGCTACACCTTC.

This chain joins TRBV6-5 and TRBJ1-5, with TRBD1 matching 7 bases. The V segment lost 6 bases and the J segment 3 bases; nucleotides outside the gene matches: 8. This CDR3 is 15 amino acids long. CDR1 MNHEY and CDR2 SVGAGI come from the germline V gene. The CDR3 nucleotides are TGTGCCAGCAGGATTGACAGGGCTCCCAATCAGCCCCAGCATTTT. This codes for CASRIDRAPNQPQHF.

The chain uses TRBV9 and TRBJ1-3; D is ambiguous. The CDR3 is 16 amino acids. Looked up from germline, CDR1 is SGDLS and CDR2 is YYNGEE. V gave up 0 bases and J gave up 8 bases, with 18 bases separating them. CDR3 amino acids: CASSVGKAGLPDTIYF. The DNA for the CDR3 is TGTGCCAGCAGCGTAGGTAAAGCAGGCTTACCGGACACCATATATTTT.

This clone appeared a single time. This chain uses TRBV7-6 with TRBJ2-5, with 8 positions matching TRBD2. The CDR3 totals 16 residues. J gave up 2 bases and V 1 base, and 6 bases lay outside the gene matches. The germline V gene encodes CDR1 SGHVS and CDR2 FNYEAQ. In nucleotides, the CDR3 is TGTGCCAGCAGCTTAGGTCCCACTAGCGGACAAGAGACCCAGTACTTC. Its translation is CASSLGPTSGQETQYF.

V usage is TRBV12-1 and J usage is TRBJ2-7; TRBD2 is the table's D call and was not checked against the DNA. TRBV12-1 is marked as a pseudogene. The CDR3 runs 13 residues. The chain's CDR3 is CASSGKGEGEQYF. DNA for the CDR3: TGTGCCAGCAGCGGAAAGGGGGAGGGAGAGCAGTACTTC.

This sequence joins TRBV9 and TRBJ2-1; TRBD2 matches 7 bases. From germline, CDR1 is SGDLS and CDR2 YYNGEE. With 4 bases clipped from V and 2 bases from J, the junction kept 6 bases outside the gene matches. CDR3 length: 15 amino acids. The CDR3 DNA follows: TGTGCCAGCAGCCAGCGGGGAGCTCCCTACAATGAGCAGTTCTTC. This encodes CASSQRGAPYNEQFF.

The J gene is TRBJ1-1, the V gene TRBV20-1; D remains unclear. The CDR3 is 16 amino acids. CDR1 is DFQATT and CDR2 is SNEGSKA in the germline V gene (reference sequence). Trimming pared 3 bases from V and 1 base from J, leaving 18 bases between. CDR3 nucleotide sequence: TGCAGTGCTAGTCCCCGGGGTAAAATTGAGAACACTGAAGCTTTCTTT. It specifies CSASPRGKIENTEAFF.

The V gene is TRBV27, the J gene TRBJ1-2; D remains ambiguous. Trimming pared 0 bases from V and 5 bases from J, leaving 16 bases between. Germline CDR1 reads MNHEY; CDR2 reads SMNVEV (reference sequence). CDR3 length equals 16 residues. CDR3 bases: TGTGCCAGCAGTTTATCGGCCTGGGGAGCTGAGTATGGCTACACCTTC. It is translated as CASSLSAWGAEYGYTF.